A selection of T cell receptor beta chains follows, all from one sample in a study of cytomegalovirus exposure and HLA in healthy donors. The table came from immunoSEQ multiplex PCR; TCRdb's copy has only in-frame clones and leaves some out. This table holds 150,000 to 180,000 clones, under 85% found once. Material for sequencing was PBMCs. Receptors originate from a man in his late teens or twenties in good health and CMV-seronegative. The CDR3 runs from the conserved cysteine through the conserved F or W. Each record gives: clone size, J gene, V gene, D gene, CDR3 protein, CDR3 DNA. The D gene is left open where the match is weak. For some rows the clone size is stated as once, few or many, or as a class when expanded; others skip it.

abundance: NA
j_gene: TRBJ2-7
v_gene: TRBV9
d_gene: TRBD2
CDR3aa: CASSVAASGGPYEQYF
CDR3nt: TGTGCCAGCAGCGTAGCTGCTAGCGGGGGCCCCTACGAGCAGTACTTC

abundance: few
j_gene: TRBJ1-2
v_gene: TRBV6-5
d_gene: TRBD1
CDR3aa: CASRRDRANYGYTF
CDR3nt: TGTGCCAGCAGGAGGGACAGGGCTAACTATGGCTACACCTTC

abundance: NA
j_gene: TRBJ2-5
v_gene: TRBV7-2
d_gene: NA
CDR3aa: CASSLGFGGVQETQYF
CDR3nt: TGTGCCAGCAGCTTAGGGTTCGGCGGGGTCCAAGAGACCCAGTACTTC

abundance: NA
j_gene: TRBJ2-3
v_gene: TRBV5-1
d_gene: TRBD2
CDR3aa: CASSLRDSGGASADTQYF
CDR3nt: TGCGCCAGCAGCCTTAGGGATAGCGGGGGGGCTTCAGCAGATACGCAGTATTTT

abundance: NA
j_gene: TRBJ1-1
v_gene: TRBV6-5
d_gene: NA
CDR3aa: CASSYGGVEAFF
CDR3nt: TGTGCCAGCAGTTACGGTGGAGTTGAAGCTTTCTTT

abundance: NA
j_gene: TRBJ2-3
v_gene: TRBV5-1
d_gene: NA
CDR3aa: CASSLAGVGTDTQYF
CDR3nt: TGCGCCAGCAGCTTGGCCGGGGTGGGCACAGATACGCAGTATTTT

abundance: NA
j_gene: TRBJ1-4
v_gene: TRBV28
d_gene: TRBD1
CDR3aa: CASSSGQATNEKLFF
CDR3nt: TGTGCCAGCAGTTCAGGACAGGCAACTAATGAAAAACTGTTTTTT

abundance: NA
j_gene: TRBJ2-2
v_gene: TRBV30
d_gene: NA
CDR3aa: CAWSPTGLGELFF
CDR3nt: TGTGCCTGGAGTCCCACGGGACTCGGGGAGCTGTTTTTT

abundance: NA
j_gene: TRBJ2-1
v_gene: TRBV2
d_gene: NA
CDR3aa: CASRQGRTSYNEQFF
CDR3nt: TGTGCCAGCAGACAGGGTCGAACCTCCTACAATGAGCAGTTCTTC

abundance: few
j_gene: TRBJ1-1
v_gene: TRBV29-1
d_gene: NA
CDR3aa: CSVEMGATEAFF
CDR3nt: TGCAGCGTTGAGATGGGGGCCACTGAAGCTTTCTTT

abundance: few
j_gene: TRBJ2-3
v_gene: TRBV9
d_gene: NA
CDR3aa: CASSVALTDTQYF
CDR3nt: TGTGCCAGCAGCGTGGCCCTCACAGATACGCAGTATTTT

abundance: NA
j_gene: TRBJ2-7
v_gene: TRBV18
d_gene: NA
CDR3aa: CASSQDNLVHEQYF
CDR3nt: TGTGCCAGCTCTCAGGACAACTTAGTCCACGAGCAGTACTTC

abundance: NA
j_gene: TRBJ2-3
v_gene: TRBV7-9
d_gene: NA
CDR3aa: CASSAIGGSTDTQYF
CDR3nt: TGTGCCAGCAGCGCGATCGGGGGAAGCACAGATACGCAGTATTTT

abundance: once
j_gene: TRBJ1-2
v_gene: TRBV25-1
d_gene: NA
CDR3aa: CASSAGRTNYGYTF
CDR3nt: TGTGCCAGCAGCGCGGGACGGACTAACTATGGCTACACCTTC

abundance: few
j_gene: TRBJ1-4
v_gene: TRBV4-1
d_gene: TRBD1
CDR3aa: CASSPGTGSEKLFF
CDR3nt: TGCGCCAGCAGCCCTGGGACAGGCAGTGAAAAACTGTTTTTT

abundance: few
j_gene: TRBJ2-1
v_gene: TRBV7-6
d_gene: TRBD2
CDR3aa: CASSLTTSGGEAEQFF
CDR3nt: TGTGCCAGCAGCTTAACGACTAGCGGGGGGGAAGCTGAGCAGTTCTTC

abundance: NA
j_gene: TRBJ2-6
v_gene: TRBV7-9
d_gene: TRBD2
CDR3aa: CASSLVDSLSGAGANGLTF
CDR3nt: TGTGCCAGCAGCTTAGTAGACAGCCTCAGCGGGGCTGGGGCCAACGGCCTGACTTTC

abundance: NA
j_gene: TRBJ2-6
v_gene: TRBV13
d_gene: NA
CDR3aa: CATTRNVGRGSGANVLTF
CDR3nt: TGTGCCACCACCCGAAACGTGGGCCGGGGCTCTGGGGCCAACGTCCTGACTTTC

abundance: NA
j_gene: TRBJ1-2
v_gene: TRBV5-1
d_gene: NA
CDR3aa: CASSLQQGRGSSYGYTF
CDR3nt: TGCGCCAGCAGCTTGCAACAGGGAAGGGGCTCTAGCTATGGCTACACCTTC

abundance: NA
j_gene: TRBJ1-1
v_gene: TRBV2
d_gene: NA
CDR3aa: CASSELRHQNTEAFF
CDR3nt: TGTGCCAGCAGTGAATTGAGACACCAGAACACTGAAGCTTTCTTT

abundance: NA
j_gene: TRBJ2-1
v_gene: TRBV5-1
d_gene: TRBD2
CDR3aa: CASSLPRGGPYNEQFF
CDR3nt: TGCGCCAGCAGCTTGCCTCGGGGGGGGCCCTACAATGAGCAGTTCTTC

abundance: NA
j_gene: TRBJ2-1
v_gene: TRBV7-2
d_gene: NA
CDR3aa: CASSLIRYNEQFF
CDR3nt: TGTGCCAGCAGCTTAATACGGTACAATGAGCAGTTCTTC

abundance: NA
j_gene: TRBJ2-1
v_gene: TRBV6-1
d_gene: TRBD2
CDR3aa: CASSDWGGSYNEQFF
CDR3nt: TGTGCCAGCAGTGACTGGGGGGGCTCCTACAATGAGCAGTTCTTC

abundance: once
j_gene: TRBJ1-1
v_gene: TRBV4-3
d_gene: NA
CDR3aa: CASSQVRQSNTEAFF
CDR3nt: TGCGCCAGCAGCCAAGTGAGACAGAGCAACACTGAAGCTTTCTTT

abundance: NA
j_gene: TRBJ2-1
v_gene: TRBV4-2
d_gene: TRBD2
CDR3aa: CASSPLPGLAGSEEQFF
CDR3nt: TGTGCCAGCAGCCCCCTTCCGGGACTAGCGGGGAGTGAGGAGCAGTTCTTC

abundance: NA
j_gene: TRBJ1-1
v_gene: TRBV2
d_gene: NA
CDR3aa: CASEAGADTEAFF
CDR3nt: TGTGCCAGTGAGGCGGGGGCGGACACTGAAGCTTTCTTT

abundance: NA
j_gene: TRBJ1-6
v_gene: TRBV9
d_gene: TRBD1
CDR3aa: CASAQGAGNSPLHF
CDR3nt: TGTGCCAGCGCCCAGGGGGCGGGAAATTCACCCCTCCACTTT

abundance: NA
j_gene: TRBJ2-5
v_gene: TRBV19
d_gene: TRBD2
CDR3aa: CASSMVAGGVETQYF
CDR3nt: TGTGCCAGTAGTATGGTCGCGGGGGGGGTGGAGACCCAGTACTTC

abundance: few
j_gene: TRBJ2-7
v_gene: TRBV2
d_gene: NA
CDR3aa: CASSEYFRGEQYF
CDR3nt: TGTGCCAGCAGTGAGTATTTCCGGGGCGAGCAGTACTTC

abundance: NA
j_gene: TRBJ1-5
v_gene: TRBV19
d_gene: TRBD1
CDR3aa: CASSIRTGSGQSNQPQHF
CDR3nt: TGTGCCAGTAGTATTAGGACAGGGTCTGGTCAGAGCAATCAGCCCCAGCATTTT

abundance: once
j_gene: TRBJ1-1
v_gene: TRBV27
d_gene: NA
CDR3aa: CASVTWGNRVAFF
CDR3nt: TGTGCCAGCGTTACGTGGGGTAACAGGGTGGCTTTCTTT

abundance: once
j_gene: TRBJ2-1
v_gene: TRBV4-2
d_gene: TRBD1
CDR3aa: CASSQDGTASNEQFF
CDR3nt: TGTGCCAGCAGCCAGGACGGGACAGCCTCTAATGAGCAGTTCTTC

abundance: NA
j_gene: TRBJ1-6
v_gene: TRBV7-8
d_gene: NA
CDR3aa: CASSLGREGNSPLHF
CDR3nt: TGTGCCAGCAGCTTGGGGCGGGAGGGGAATTCACCCCTCCACTTT

abundance: NA
j_gene: TRBJ2-6
v_gene: TRBV27
d_gene: TRBD1
CDR3aa: CASSPLTDRGFPGANVLTF
CDR3nt: TGTGCCAGCAGTCCTCTTACCGACAGGGGATTCCCTGGGGCCAACGTCCTGACTTTC

abundance: NA
j_gene: TRBJ1-1
v_gene: TRBV5-1
d_gene: NA
CDR3aa: CASSPRVLKNTEAFF
CDR3nt: TGCGCCAGCAGCCCCAGGGTATTGAAGAACACTGAAGCTTTCTTT

abundance: NA
j_gene: TRBJ1-6
v_gene: TRBV6-5
d_gene: TRBD1
CDR3aa: CASSYSRTGASWPLHF
CDR3nt: TGTGCCAGCAGTTACTCCAGGACAGGGGCTTCCTGGCCCCTCCACTTT

abundance: NA
j_gene: TRBJ2-5
v_gene: TRBV5-4
d_gene: TRBD2
CDR3aa: CASSQGTSGETQYF
CDR3nt: TGTGCCAGCAGCCAAGGGACTAGCGGGGAGACCCAGTACTTC

abundance: few
j_gene: TRBJ1-4
v_gene: TRBV30
d_gene: NA
CDR3aa: CAWTSPVDTNEKLFF
CDR3nt: TGTGCCTGGACCTCGCCGGTCGATACTAATGAAAAACTGTTTTTT

abundance: NA
j_gene: TRBJ1-2
v_gene: TRBV11-2
d_gene: NA
CDR3aa: CASSLVRPVWEGRDYGYTF
CDR3nt: TGTGCCAGCAGCTTAGTTCGACCTGTTTGGGAGGGCAGGGACTATGGCTACACCTTC

abundance: NA
j_gene: TRBJ2-7
v_gene: TRBV11-3
d_gene: TRBD1
CDR3aa: CASSPTGAGEQYF
CDR3nt: TGTGCCAGCAGCCCCACAGGGGCAGGAGAGCAGTACTTC

abundance: NA
j_gene: TRBJ1-2
v_gene: TRBV5-4
d_gene: NA
CDR3aa: CASRGGGGNYGYTF
CDR3nt: TGTGCCAGCAGAGGCGGGGGCGGTAACTATGGCTACACCTTC

abundance: NA
j_gene: TRBJ2-1
v_gene: TRBV5-1
d_gene: NA
CDR3aa: CASSLQGGNEQFF
CDR3nt: TGCGCCAGCAGCTTACAGGGCGGCAATGAGCAGTTCTTC

abundance: few
j_gene: TRBJ1-1
v_gene: TRBV18
d_gene: NA
CDR3aa: CASSSDRNTEAFF
CDR3nt: TGTGCCAGCTCATCAGACAGAAACACTGAAGCTTTCTTT

abundance: few
j_gene: TRBJ2-6
v_gene: TRBV4-3
d_gene: NA
CDR3aa: CASSQHAGSGANVLTF
CDR3nt: TGCGCCAGCAGCCAGCACGCGGGGTCTGGGGCCAACGTCCTGACTTTC